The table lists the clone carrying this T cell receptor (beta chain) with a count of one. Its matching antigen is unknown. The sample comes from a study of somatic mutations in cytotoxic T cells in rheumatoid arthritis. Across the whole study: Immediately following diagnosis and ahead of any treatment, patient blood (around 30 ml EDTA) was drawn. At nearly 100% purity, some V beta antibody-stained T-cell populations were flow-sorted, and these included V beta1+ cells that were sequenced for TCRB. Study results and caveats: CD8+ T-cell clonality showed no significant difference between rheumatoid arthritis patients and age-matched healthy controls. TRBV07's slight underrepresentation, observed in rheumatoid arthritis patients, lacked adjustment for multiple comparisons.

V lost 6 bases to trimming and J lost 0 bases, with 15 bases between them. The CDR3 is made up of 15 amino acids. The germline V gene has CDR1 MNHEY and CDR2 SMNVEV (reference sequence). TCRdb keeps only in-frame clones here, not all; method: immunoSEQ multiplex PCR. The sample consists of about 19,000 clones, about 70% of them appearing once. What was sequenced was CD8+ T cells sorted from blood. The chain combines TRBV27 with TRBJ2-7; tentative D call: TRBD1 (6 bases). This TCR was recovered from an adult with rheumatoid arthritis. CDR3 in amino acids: CASRESGVPSYEQYF. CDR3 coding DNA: TGTGCCAGCAGGGAGTCAGGGGTCCCCTCCTACGAGCAGTACTTC.